This T cell receptor (beta chain) was recovered during a study of blood T cell repertoires in COVID-19. Overall study context: Samples came from the United States, Italy and Spain, spanning acute and convalescent COVID-19. PBMCs, B-cell-depleted T cells, or T cells provided the cDNA or gDNA that made up the material.

Here immunoSEQ multiplex PCR was the method, and the copy in TCRdb shows in-frame clones only, minus some. Among 400,000 to 550,000 clones, approximately 90% were seen once, and the ten largest hold about 2%. The V gene end was trimmed by 4 bases and the J gene end by 5 bases; junction bases not matched to a gene: 9. From germline, CDR1 is SGHVS and CDR2 FQNEAQ. The CDR3 totals 15 residues. The study recruited people aged 18 to 89 years across approximately 25 US areas. Participant-reported clinical history was the basis for cohort assignment. The chain employs TRBV7-8 and TRBJ2-7; 9 nucleotides agree with TRBD1. The sequencing sample was made of PBMCs or T cells enriched from blood (not recorded which). The TCR comes from a woman under 30 with acute COVID-19. The CDR3 coding sequence is TGTGCCAGCAGCTCCCCACAGGGGGCGATACACGAGCAGTACTTC. Translating it yields CASSSPQGAIHEQYF.